What follows are 32 T cell receptor beta chains derived from one specimen sequenced in a study of neurological immune-mediated disorders. TCRdb reanalysed the 5' RACE reads using MiXCR and keeps one entry per CDR3 protein. The sample yields 50,000 or so distinct CDR3 sequences, around 3.5% seen once. Sequencing was performed on PBMCs. The receptors stem from a man aged 55 to 70 with multiple sclerosis.

For this clonotype: A read error may be the cause here, since a much bigger clone is one base away. This chain links TRBV5-1 with TRBJ2-3; the D is unclear. The V and J ends lost 2 bases and 0 bases respectively, with 10 bases between them. Per the germline V gene, CDR1 is SGHRS and CDR2 is YFSETQ. The CDR3 runs 15 residues. The CDR3 region is CASSLAFTSTDTQYF. The CDR3 nucleotides read TGCGCCAGCAGCTTAGCGTTTACTAGCACAGATACGCAGTATTTT.

By share, this clonotype ranks as medium-sized. This may arise from a read error, as a much more abundant clone is one base away. The final CDR3 position lacks the conserved phenylalanine or tryptophan, pointing to a likely read error. The chain uses TRBV12-3 or TRBV12-4 and TRBJ1-2; no clear D. The CDR3 runs to 13 residues. V was shortened by 2 bases and J by 2 bases, with 6 bases between the two germline ends. The CDR3 is CASSLMPNYGYTC. In DNA form, the CDR3 reads TGTGCCAGCAGTTTAATGCCGAACTATGGCTACACCTGC.

Many counts were recorded for this clonotype. The rearrangement joins TRBV20-1 to TRBJ2-2; tentatively, D is TRBD1 (6 bases). This CDR3 contains 15 residues. V lost 0 bases and J lost 0, with 8 bases in between. Looked up from germline, CDR1 is DFQATT and CDR2 is SNEGSKA (reference sequence). The CDR3 bases are TGCAGTGCTAGAGAAGGACAGTCGAACACCGGGGAGCTGTTTTTT. This codes for CSAREGQSNTGELFF.

The V gene is TRBV20-1, the J gene TRBJ2-7, with TRBD2 matching 11 bases. V lost 5 bases, J lost 2 bases, and 5 bases stayed unmatched. This CDR3 comprises 14 residues. The germline CDR1 and CDR2 sequences are DFQATT and SNEGSKA (reference sequence). CDR3 nucleotides: TGCAGTGCTTCCTCGACTAGCGGGACCTACGAGCAGTACTTC. Translated, it gives CSASSTSGTYEQYF.

At least ten counts were recorded for this clonotype. V gene TRBV9 combines with J gene TRBJ1-1, with no clear D. CDR1 SGDLS and CDR2 YYNGEE come from the germline V gene. CDR3 length: 15 amino acids. Trimming took 0 bases from V and 3 from J, leaving 12 bases between them. Written as DNA, the CDR3 is TGTGCCAGCAGCGTAGTAGCCCTTGGGGACACTGAAGCTTTCTTT. This translates into CASSVVALGDTEAFF.

This clonotype showed up just a few times. The genes are TRBV24-1 and TRBJ2-3, with 9 bases that match TRBD2. This CDR3 has 17 residues. The V gene end was trimmed by 5 bases and the J gene end by 4 bases; junction bases not matched to a gene: 12. Germline lookup yields CDR1 KGHDR and CDR2 SFDVKD. This CDR3 is CATSGPGSGSKADTQYF. Written as DNA, the CDR3 is TGTGCCACCAGTGGTCCTGGTAGCGGGAGTAAGGCAGATACGCAGTATTTT.

In its sample, this clonotype was seen many times. The J gene is TRBJ2-3, the V gene TRBV4-1; TRBD2 matches 8 bases. CDR3 length: 16 amino acids. Germline V gives CDR1 MGHRA, CDR2 YSYEKL. V dropped 4 bases and J dropped 0; count of bases not matched to a gene: 6. As DNA, the CDR3 is TGCGCCAGCAGCCCGTGGACTAGCAGAAGCACAGATACGCAGTATTTT. Amino acids: CASSPWTSRSTDTQYF.

This clonotype was seen many times. This chain connects TRBV2 to TRBJ2-2, with 8 bases fitting TRBD2. CDR1 SNHLY and CDR2 FYNNEI come from the germline V gene. V shed 6 bases and J 4 bases; nucleotides not matched to a gene: 7. The CDR3 loop spans 15 amino acids. CDR3 protein: CASRRLAGITGELFF. DNA for the CDR3: TGTGCCAGCAGGCGTCTAGCGGGTATCACCGGGGAGCTGTTTTTT.

Worth noting for this clonotype: This clone may be a read error of a much larger clone one base away. The rearrangement joins TRBV12-3 or TRBV12-4 to TRBJ1-6; D unclear. Trimming pared 4 bases from V and 12 bases from J, leaving 13 bases between. This CDR3 region has 13 residues. The CDR3 is CASSSRQREPLHF. For the CDR3, the DNA is TGTGCCAGCAGTTCCAGGCAACGTGAACCCCTCCACTTT.

The rearrangement links TRBV20-1 to TRBJ2-5; D uncertain. The V end was cut by 7 bases, the J end by 3 bases, with 9 bases between. The CDR3 spans 11 residues. The germline V gene has CDR1 DFQATT and CDR2 SNEGSKA (reference sequence). The CDR3 DNA sequence: TGCAGTGTGATTGGGGAAGAGACCCAGTACTTC. It translates to CSVIGEETQYF.

This clonotype appeared many times. V is TRBV7-2 and J is TRBJ1-1; D remains ambiguous. Deletions cut 1 base from V and 1 base from J, with 7 bases between. Looked up from germline, CDR1 is SGHTA and CDR2 is FQGNSA. The CDR3 has 14 amino acids. CDR3 bases: TGTGCCAGCAGCTTAGAAGGGCCGAACACTGAAGCTTTCTTT. As protein: CASSLEGPNTEAFF.

V usage is TRBV20-1 and J usage is TRBJ1-4; D uncertain. This CDR3 has 17 residues. The ends were cut back, 1 base at V and 0 bases at J, with 15 bases in the middle. Germline CDR1 is DFQATT and CDR2 is SNEGSKA (reference sequence). CDR3 DNA sequence: TGCAGTGCTAGAGGGTCCTTAGGGTTTGCAACTAATGAAAAACTGTTTTTT. Its translation is CSARGSLGFATNEKLFF.

CDR3 in amino acids: CASSSSSNQPQHF. CDR3 in DNA: TGTGCCAGCAGTTCTAGTAGCAATCAGCCCCAGCATTTT. V gene TRBV12-3 or TRBV12-4 combines with J gene TRBJ1-5; no firm D call. The CDR3 loop spans 13 amino acids. Trimming took 4 bases from V and 0 from J, leaving 4 bases between them.

This clonotype came up many times. The V call is TRBV27, the J call TRBJ1-6; D might be TRBD1 (6 bases). The V end lost 1 base, the J end lost 11 bases, and 9 bases lay between the germline ends. The CDR3 is 13 amino acids. Germline V gene sequence: CDR1 MNHEY, CDR2 SMNVEV (reference sequence). The CDR3 DNA is TGTGCCAGCAGTTTATGGGGGCGTCCACCCCTCCACTTT. Amino acid sequence: CASSLWGRPPLHF.

This clonotype was recorded many times. The chain recombines TRBV5-1 with TRBJ1-1; weak D call: TRBD1 (5 bases). The CDR3 spans 15 residues. Per the germline V gene, CDR1 is SGHRS and CDR2 is YFSETQ. V dropped 3 bases and J dropped 1 base, with 13 bases sitting between them. CDR3 region: CASSWSGRANTEAFF. The CDR3 DNA follows: TGCGCCAGCAGCTGGAGTGGCAGGGCGAACACTGAAGCTTTCTTT.

This clonotype was counted many times. J is TRBJ1-3 and V is TRBV2, with D hard to call. CDR1 and CDR2 (germline): SNHLY, FYNNEI. The CDR3 length is 13 residues. V was pared by 4 bases and J by 6 bases, with 10 bases between. The CDR3 bases are TGTGCCAGCAGTGGAGGAACTACAAACACCATATATTTT. This encodes CASSGGTTNTIYF.

This clonotype was counted at least ten times. This sequence joins TRBV20-1 and TRBJ2-5, with TRBD2 matching 8 bases. The CDR3 covers 15 residues. Germline V gives CDR1 DFQATT, CDR2 SNEGSKA (reference sequence). The junction had 13 bases not matched to a gene; V was cut back by 6 bases and J by 4 bases. The CDR3 protein is CSAGGTRSFGETQYF. The DNA for the CDR3 is TGCAGTGCCGGAGGGACTAGGAGCTTTGGAGAGACCCAGTACTTC.

This clonotype appeared many times. The genes are TRBV20-1 and TRBJ1-1, with TRBD1 matching over 9 bases. Germline V gene sequence: CDR1 DFQATT, CDR2 SNEGSKA (reference sequence). Losses at the gene ends were 5 bases for V and 1 base for J; bases not matched to a gene: 5. This CDR3 spans 14 amino acids. In nucleotides, the CDR3 is TGCAGTGCTGGGGGACAGGGAAAGAACACTGAAGCTTTCTTT. Translation gives CSAGGQGKNTEAFF.

Many counts were recorded for this clonotype. This chain uses TRBV5-5 with TRBJ2-1; TRBD1 or TRBD2 may be the D gene (6 bases each). The germline gives CDR1 SGHKS, CDR2 YYEKEE (reference sequence). The CDR3 sequence is 15 residues long. V was shortened by 2 bases and J by 15 bases, with 24 bases between the two germline ends. CDR3 bases: TGTGCCAGCAGCTTTGAGTTTAGCGGAGGAGGGGGTTGGTTCTTC. Protein product: CASSFEFSGGGGWFF.

This clonotype appeared many times. The chain employs TRBV4-1 and TRBJ2-2; 8 nucleotides agree with TRBD2. This CDR3 comprises 17 residues. Germline V gene sequence: CDR1 MGHRA, CDR2 YSYEKL. V shed 4 bases and J 1 base; nucleotides not matched to a gene: 8. The CDR3 loop is CASSPLLAGGNTGELFF. CDR3 nucleotide sequence: TGCGCCAGCAGCCCGCTACTGGCGGGGGGGAACACCGGGGAGCTGTTTTTT.

Many counts were recorded for this clonotype. The gene calls are TRBV5-1 and TRBJ1-1; TRBD1 agrees at 7 bases. V gave up 2 bases and J gave up 3 bases; unmatched junction bases: 4. Germline CDR1 is SGHRS and CDR2 is YFSETQ. The CDR3 contains 14 residues. The CDR3 loop is CASSFAGGDTEAFF. The CDR3 bases are TGCGCCAGCAGCTTCGCAGGGGGGGACACTGAAGCTTTCTTT.

This clonotype was counted many times. This rearrangement joins TRBV29-1 to TRBJ2-2, with a tentative D call TRBD1 (6 bases). Germline V gene data show CDR1 as SQVTM and CDR2 as ANQGSEA. CDR3 size: 13 residues. V was cut by 6 bases and J by 1 base, with 9 bases left in between. The CDR3 protein is CSVVRGNTGELFF. The CDR3 DNA reads TGCAGCGTAGTCAGGGGGAACACCGGGGAGCTGTTTTTT.

This clonotype was observed many times. V and J are TRBV27 and TRBJ2-7; TRBD2 agrees at 10 bases. Germline trimming cut 2 bases from V and 3 bases from J; bases unmatched to any gene: 4. CDR1 is MNHEY and CDR2 is SMNVEV in the germline V gene (reference sequence). The CDR3 is made up of 15 amino acids. CDR3 protein: CASSLMSSGGYEQYF. CDR3 bases: TGTGCCAGCAGTTTAATGTCTAGCGGGGGCTACGAGCAGTACTTC.

In its sample, this clonotype was seen many times. This chain links TRBV14 with TRBJ2-1, with D possibly being TRBD1 (6 bases). In germline, CDR1 is SGHDN, CDR2 FVKESK. V was clipped by 6 bases and J by 6 bases, with 12 bases between them. The CDR3 is 13 residues long. This chain's CDR3 is CASRDSGSNEQFF. The DNA of the CDR3 is TGTGCCAGCAGGGACAGTGGAAGCAATGAGCAGTTCTTC.

This clonotype was seen at least ten times. This sequence joins TRBV20-1 and TRBJ2-5, with D uncertain. This CDR3 is 12 amino acids long. Germline values: CDR1 DFQATT, CDR2 SNEGSKA (reference sequence). V lost 7 bases to trimming and J lost 9 bases, with 18 bases between them. The CDR3 DNA reads as TGCAGTGGCCAGACTGCAGGAGTGGCCCAGTACTTC. Amino acid sequence: CSGQTAGVAQYF.

About this clonotype itself: One base away lies a much larger clone, so this may be a sequencing read error. V is TRBV29-1 and J is TRBJ1-3, with TRBD1 identical over 7 bases. Germline V gives CDR1 SQVTM, CDR2 ANQGSEA. The CDR3 loop spans 12 amino acids. The CDR3 DNA sequence: TGCAGCGTCCGACAGGGTGGAAAAACCATATATTTT. This gives the protein CSVRQGGKTIYF. Full variable domain (remainder filled in from reference TRBV29-1 and TRBJ1-3): SAVISQKPSRDICQRGTSLTIQCQVDSQVTMMFWYRQQPGQSLTLIATANQGSEATYESGFVIDKFPISRPNLTFSTLTVSNMSPEDSSIYLCSVRQGGKTIYFGEGSWLTVV.

This clonotype has a count of ten or more. The chain carries TRBV20-1 and TRBJ1-2; tentatively, D is TRBD1 (6 bases). The CDR3 contains 17 residues. The V gene's germline CDR1 is DFQATT and CDR2 SNEGSKA (reference sequence). V lost 6 bases and J lost 8, with 31 bases in between. CDR3 DNA sequence: TGCAGTGCCAGGCGGATCGACAGGCGAACCCAGGGTGTCGGCTACACCTTC. It translates to CSARRIDRRTQGVGYTF.

The chain recombines TRBV5-1 with TRBJ2-7, with a tentative D call TRBD1 (6 bases). This CDR3 spans 15 amino acids. Trimming shortened V by 4 bases and J by 3 bases, and 17 bases separated the two germline ends. Germline loops: CDR1 SGHRS, CDR2 YFSETQ. CDR3 amino acids: CASSLQGPKLYEQYF. The CDR3 DNA reads as TGCGCCAGCAGCCTCCAGGGGCCCAAGCTCTACGAGCAGTACTTC.

This clonotype was observed many times. The chain employs TRBV5-1 and TRBJ2-3; 9 positions agree with TRBD2. V lost 2 bases and J lost 5; bases outside the gene matches: 9. The CDR3 consists of 16 residues. Germline-derived CDR1 and CDR2 are SGHRS and YFSETQ. CDR3 sequence: CASSFLREGLEDTQYF. In nucleotides, the CDR3 is TGCGCCAGCAGCTTCTTGCGGGAGGGCCTGGAAGATACGCAGTATTTT.

This clonotype was recorded many times. V and J are TRBV7-8 and TRBJ2-2; TRBD1 might be the D (5 bases). Germline CDR1 reads SGHVS; CDR2 reads FQNEAQ. With 5 bases removed from V and 3 bases from J, the gap between germline ends came to 13 bases. The length of the CDR3 is 15 residues. The CDR3 loop is CASSPQATDTGELFF. CDR3 sequence (DNA): TGTGCCAGCAGCCCACAGGCGACCGACACCGGGGAGCTGTTTTTT.

This clonotype was counted between two and nine times. CDR3 sequence reads: CSARITGYEQYF. For the CDR3, the DNA is TGCAGTGCTAGGATTACGGGCTACGAGCAGTACTTC. V gene TRBV20-1 combines with J gene TRBJ2-7; D not resolved. V lost 3 bases and J 3 bases, leaving 9 bases between the germline ends. The CDR3 contains 12 residues. Germline V gene data show CDR1 as DFQATT and CDR2 as SNEGSKA (reference sequence).

This clonotype came up many times. This chain uses TRBV20-1 with TRBJ2-7, with no clear D. V lost 3 bases and J 4 bases, leaving 10 bases between the germline ends. This CDR3 has 12 amino acids. Germline V CDR1 and CDR2: DFQATT, SNEGSKA (reference sequence). DNA of the CDR3: TGCAGTGCTAGGGATCGTCGATACGAGCAGTACTTC. Translating gives CSARDRRYEQYF.